This T cell receptor beta chain was found in a study of PD-1 blockade in classical Hodgkin lymphoma. The study, taken as a whole, reports: The diversity seen at baseline in complete responders resembled that of newly diagnosed patients. TCR diversity in CD4+, not CD8+, cells rose significantly by C4D1.

Germline V gene data show CDR1 as LNHDA and CDR2 as SQIVND (reference sequence). The CDR3 extends over 15 amino acids. V was shortened by 5 bases and J by 6 bases, with 17 bases between the two germline ends. Repertoires were generated with immunoSEQ multiplex PCR, while TCRdb's copy carries only in-frame clones and drops some. The repertoire consists of around 57,000 clones, with about 89% occurring once and the leading ten covering approximately 6.8%. The time point here: cycle 4 day 1 (C4D1), after six to seven weeks of nivolumab. Each patient relapsed following autologous stem cell transplantation, and prior brentuximab vedotin exposure differed. Complete response, partial response or progressive disease were the best responses. A remark on this clone: Its matching antigen is unknown.

The TCR sequence derives from a human donor with classical Hodgkin lymphoma. The source material was peripheral blood mononuclear cells (PBMCs), sampled before the fourth cycle of nivolumab. The gene calls are TRBV19 and TRBJ1-5; unclear D gene. CDR3 nucleotide sequence: TGTGCCAGTAGTGGTCCCGGGAGGGAGGGTCAGCCCCAGCATTTT. Translating it yields CASSGPGREGQPQHF.